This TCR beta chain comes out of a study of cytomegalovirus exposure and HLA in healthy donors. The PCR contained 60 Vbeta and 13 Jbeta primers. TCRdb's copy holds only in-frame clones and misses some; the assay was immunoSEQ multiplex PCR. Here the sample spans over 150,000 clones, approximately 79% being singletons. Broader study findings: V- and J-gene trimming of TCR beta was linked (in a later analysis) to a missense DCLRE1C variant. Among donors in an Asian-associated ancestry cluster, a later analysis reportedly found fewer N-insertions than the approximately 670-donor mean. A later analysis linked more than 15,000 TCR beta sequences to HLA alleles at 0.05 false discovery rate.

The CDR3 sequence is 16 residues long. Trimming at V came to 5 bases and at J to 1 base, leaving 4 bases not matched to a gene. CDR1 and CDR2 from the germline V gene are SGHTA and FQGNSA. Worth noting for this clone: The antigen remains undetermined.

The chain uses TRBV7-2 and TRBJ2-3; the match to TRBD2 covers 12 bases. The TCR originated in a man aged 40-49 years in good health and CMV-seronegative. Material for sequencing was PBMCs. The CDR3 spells CASSTRLAGGTDTQYF. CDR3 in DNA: TGTGCCAGCAGCACCCGACTAGCGGGGGGCACAGATACGCAGTATTTT.